Sequencing of this T cell receptor beta chain was carried out in a study of CD8+ T cells in alopecia areata. As for the study in general: The tofacitinib course ran for 6 to 18 months and was followed by 6 months off drug.

As for this clone: The antigen remains undetermined.

RNA extraction was followed by reverse transcription into cDNA, which acted as the sequencing template. Data came from immunoSEQ multiplex PCR; TCRdb stores just in-frame clones and leaves some out. Among around 250,000 clones listed, 67% were seen once. The V gene's germline CDR1 is SQVTM and CDR2 ANQGSEA. The CDR3 contains 12 residues. Notes on the study in general: Especially in alopecia totalis/universalis, lesional scalp showed greater clonality than normal scalp did.

The TCR comes from a human donor with alopecia areata. The source was CD4+ T cells sorted from blood, collected at week 0. The chain links TRBV29-1 to TRBJ2-5; D perhaps matches TRBD1 (6 bases). Written as DNA, the CDR3 is TGCAGTACAAAGACAGGTATGGGGACCCAGTACTTC. It yields the protein CSTKTGMGTQYF.